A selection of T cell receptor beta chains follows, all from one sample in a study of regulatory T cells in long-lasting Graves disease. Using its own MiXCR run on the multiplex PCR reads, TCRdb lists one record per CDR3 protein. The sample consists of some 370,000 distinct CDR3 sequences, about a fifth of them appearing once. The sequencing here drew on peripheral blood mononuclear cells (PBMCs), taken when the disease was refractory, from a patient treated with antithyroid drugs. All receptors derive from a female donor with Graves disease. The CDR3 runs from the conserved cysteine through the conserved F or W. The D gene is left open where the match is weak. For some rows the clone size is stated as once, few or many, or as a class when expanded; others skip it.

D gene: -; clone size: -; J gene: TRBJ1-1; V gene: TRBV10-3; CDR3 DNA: TGTGCCACCGGACCAGGGGATAGGGTTGATAGCACTGAAGCTTTCTTT; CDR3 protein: CATGPGDRVDSTEAFF
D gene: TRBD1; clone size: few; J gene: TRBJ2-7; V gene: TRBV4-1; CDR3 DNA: TGCGCCAGCAGCGTTCGGGACAGGGTCCCCTACGAGCAGTACTTC; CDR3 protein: CASSVRDRVPYEQYF
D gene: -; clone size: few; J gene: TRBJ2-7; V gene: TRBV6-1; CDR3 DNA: TGTGCCAGCAGCCGAAACGACTTCTACGAGCAGTACTTC; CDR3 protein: CASSRNDFYEQYF
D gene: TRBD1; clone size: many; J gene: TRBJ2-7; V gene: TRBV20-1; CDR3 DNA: TGCAGTGCTAGCTCGGGACAGGGAATCCCTCTTATCTTC; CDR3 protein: CSASSGQGIPLIF
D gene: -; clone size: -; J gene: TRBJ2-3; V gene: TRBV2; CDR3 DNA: TGTGCCAGCAGTGAAGGGGGACTTGCGTACCCAGATACGCAGTATTTT; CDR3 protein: CASSEGGLAYPDTQYF
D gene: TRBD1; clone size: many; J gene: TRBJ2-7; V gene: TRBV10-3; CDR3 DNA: TGTGCCACGGGCCCAGACAGGGCTACCTACGAGCAGTACTTC; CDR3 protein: CATGPDRATYEQYF
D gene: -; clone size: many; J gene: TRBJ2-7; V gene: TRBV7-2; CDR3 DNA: TGTGCCAGCAGCTTAGCCTCACTAGGCACCTACGAGCAGTACTTC; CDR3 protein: CASSLASLGTYEQYF
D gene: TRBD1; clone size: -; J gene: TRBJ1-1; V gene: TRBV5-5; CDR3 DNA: TGTGCCAGCGGCCGGACAGGGGCGTACACTGAAGCTTTCTTT; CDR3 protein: CASGRTGAYTEAFF
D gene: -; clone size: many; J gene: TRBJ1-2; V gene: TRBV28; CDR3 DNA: TGTGCCAGCAGTGTCTTGGGGGGGGGCTATGGCTACACCTTC; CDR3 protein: CASSVLGGGYGYTF
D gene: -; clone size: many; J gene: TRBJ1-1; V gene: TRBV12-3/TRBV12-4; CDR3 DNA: TGTGCCAGCACCCCGGGAGGGAACACTGAAGCTTTCTTT; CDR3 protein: CASTPGGNTEAFF
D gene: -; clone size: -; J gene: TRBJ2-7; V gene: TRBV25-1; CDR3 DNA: TGTGCCAGCAGTGACGCGGGGTACTCCTACGAGCAGTACTTC; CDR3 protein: CASSDAGYSYEQYF
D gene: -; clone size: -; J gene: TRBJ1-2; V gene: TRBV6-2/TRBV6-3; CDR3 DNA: TGTGCCAGCAGTTACTCGGTTGGAAAGGGCTACACCTTC; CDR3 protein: CASSYSVGKGYTF
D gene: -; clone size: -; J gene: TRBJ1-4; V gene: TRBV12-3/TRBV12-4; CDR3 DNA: TGTGCCGGCAGTTTCTGGGCTAATGAAAAACTGTTTTTT; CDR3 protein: CAGSFWANEKLFF
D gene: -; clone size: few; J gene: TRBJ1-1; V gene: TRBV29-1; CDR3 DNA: TGCAGCGTTGGGGGCAGCTTGAACACTGAAGCTTTCTTT; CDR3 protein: CSVGGSLNTEAFF
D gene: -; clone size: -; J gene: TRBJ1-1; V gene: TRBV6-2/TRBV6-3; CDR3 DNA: TGTGCCAGCAGTTACAGTCTTGGGGCGACAGTGAACACTGAAGCTTTCTTT; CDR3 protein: CASSYSLGATVNTEAFF
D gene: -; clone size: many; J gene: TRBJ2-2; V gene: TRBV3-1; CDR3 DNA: TGTGCCAGCAGCCAAGAACTCCTTAACACCGGGGAGCTGTTTTTT; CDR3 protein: CASSQELLNTGELFF
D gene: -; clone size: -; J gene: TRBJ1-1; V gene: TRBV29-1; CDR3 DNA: TGCAGCGCCAGGACACCGAACACTGAAGCTTTCTTT; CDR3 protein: CSARTPNTEAFF
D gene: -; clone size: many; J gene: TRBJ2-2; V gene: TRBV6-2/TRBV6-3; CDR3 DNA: TGTGCCAGCAGTTACTCGAAACGGACCGGGGAGCTGTTTTTT; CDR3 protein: CASSYSKRTGELFF
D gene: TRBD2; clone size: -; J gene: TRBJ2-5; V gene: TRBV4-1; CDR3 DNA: TGCGCCAGCAGCCTTCATAGCGGGAGAGGGGAGACCCAGTACTTC; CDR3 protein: CASSLHSGRGETQYF
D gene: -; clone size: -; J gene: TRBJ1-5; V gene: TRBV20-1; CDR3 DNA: TGCAGTGCTAGAGCCGATTGGGCCAATCAGCCCCAGCATTTT; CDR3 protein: CSARADWANQPQHF
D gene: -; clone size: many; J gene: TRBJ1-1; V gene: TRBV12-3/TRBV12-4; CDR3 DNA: TGTGCCAGCAGTTTAGTTCCGCAGGGGAGCACTGAAGCTTTCTTT; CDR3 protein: CASSLVPQGSTEAFF
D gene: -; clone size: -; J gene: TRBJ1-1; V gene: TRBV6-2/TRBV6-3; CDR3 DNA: TGTGCCAGCAAGTCAGGGCCTGAAGCTTTCTTT; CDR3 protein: CASKSGPEAFF
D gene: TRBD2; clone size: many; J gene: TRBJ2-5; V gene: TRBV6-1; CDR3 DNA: TGTGCCAGCAGTACAGCGGGAGTTGAGGCAGAGACCCAGTACTTC; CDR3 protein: CASSTAGVEAETQYF
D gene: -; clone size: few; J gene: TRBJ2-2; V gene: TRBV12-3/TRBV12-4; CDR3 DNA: TGTGCCAGCAGGAATGAGTTTTCGAACACCGGGGAGCTGTTTTTT; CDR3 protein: CASRNEFSNTGELFF
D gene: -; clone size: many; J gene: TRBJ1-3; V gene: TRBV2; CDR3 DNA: TGTGCCAGCAGTGAAGGGACAACTGGAAACACCATATATTTT; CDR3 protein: CASSEGTTGNTIYF
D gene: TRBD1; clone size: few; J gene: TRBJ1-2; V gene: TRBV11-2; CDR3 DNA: TGTGCCAGCAGCTCAAGGGACAGTCTTAACTATGGCTACACCTTC; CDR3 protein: CASSSRDSLNYGYTF
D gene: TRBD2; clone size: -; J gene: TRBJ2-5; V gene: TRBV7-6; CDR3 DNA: TGTGCCAGCAGCCGAAGCGGGAGGGCCGGTGAGACCCAGTACTTC; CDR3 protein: CASSRSGRAGETQYF
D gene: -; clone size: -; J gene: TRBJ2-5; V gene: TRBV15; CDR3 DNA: TGTGCCACCAGCAGTCTTGAAAATACCCAGTACTTC; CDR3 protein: CATSSLENTQYF
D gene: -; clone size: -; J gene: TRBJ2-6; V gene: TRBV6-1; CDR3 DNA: TGTGCCAGCACCTCCCAGGGGCTATCTGGGGCCAACGTCCTGACTTTC; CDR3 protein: CASTSQGLSGANVLTF
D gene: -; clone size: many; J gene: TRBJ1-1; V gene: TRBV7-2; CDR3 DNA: TGTGCCAGCAGCTCTAGATTGTCGGGGCGTTACACTGAAGCTTTCTTT; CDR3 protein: CASSSRLSGRYTEAFF
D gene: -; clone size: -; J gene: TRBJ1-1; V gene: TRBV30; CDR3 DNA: TGTGCCTGGAGTAAGGTTTGGACTGAAGCTTTCTTT; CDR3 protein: CAWSKVWTEAFF
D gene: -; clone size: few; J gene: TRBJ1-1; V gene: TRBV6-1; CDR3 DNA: TGTGCCAGCTGGAGGGAAACTATGAACACTGAAGCTTTCTTT; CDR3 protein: CASWRETMNTEAFF